These 11 T cell receptor beta chains originate from one sample sequenced in a study of regulatory T cells in long-lasting Graves disease. The time point was: newly diagnosed GD, antithyroid drugs for less than 3 months. Preparation of the TCR library used RNA extracted from PBMCs. Sequencing libraries for TCR beta were prepared with iRepertoire HTBI primers and Arm-PCR of CDR3 regions. TCRdb used MiXCR to reprocess the multiplex PCR reads, holding one entry per CDR3 protein. The sample records 400,000 to 550,000 distinct CDR3 sequences, about a sixth being singletons. Separately, the same data were catalogued under a study of T cells in Graves' hyperthyroidism and ophthalmopathy.

This sample comprised peripheral blood mononuclear cells (PBMCs), obtained at new diagnosis, from a patient treated with antithyroid drugs. The receptors shown here come from a woman in her late teens or twenties with Graves disease.

This clonotype was picked up one time. A much larger clone is a single base away; this may be a read error. The chain carries TRBV20-1 and TRBJ2-1, with 10 bases aligning to TRBD2. Germline CDR1 and CDR2: DFQATT and SNEGSKA (reference sequence). V dropped 4 bases and J dropped 10; count of bases not matched to a gene: 10. The CDR3 contains 14 residues. This chain's CDR3 is CSATEILAGYEQFF. The CDR3 DNA follows: TGCAGTGCTACCGAGATACTAGCGGGGTACGAGCAGTTCTTC.

This clonotype has only a few counts. The chain employs TRBV3-1 and TRBJ2-5, with TRBD2 matching over 8 bases. J was trimmed by 4 bases and V by 5 bases; bases with no gene match: 9. The CDR3 runs 15 residues. Germline V CDR1 and CDR2: LGHDT, YNNKEL (reference sequence). The CDR3, as DNA: TGTGCCAGCAGCAGACTCGAAGGACTAGCAGAGACCCAGTACTTC. It codes for CASSRLEGLAETQYF.

As to this clonotype: One junction end disagrees with the germline gene, perhaps due to a read error. This rearrangement joins TRBV11-3 to TRBJ1-2, with a tentative D call TRBD1 (5 bases). This CDR3 contains 15 residues. From germline, CDR1 is SGHNT and CDR2 YENEEA. As DNA, the CDR3 is TGTGCCTGCAGCCTTTCTGCAGGGTGGTACTATGGCTACACCTTC. It encodes CACSLSAGWYYGYTF.

This clonotype was recorded a few times. The chain employs TRBV6-1 and TRBJ2-7, with 7 positions matching TRBD2. The V segment lost 6 bases and the J segment 4 bases; nucleotides outside the gene matches: 12. This CDR3 contains 15 residues. Looked up from germline, CDR1 is MNHNS and CDR2 is SASEGT. The CDR3 DNA follows: TGTGCCAGCAGCCCTCCGGGGGGAGGAAGGTACGAGCAGTACTTC. The encoded protein is CASSPPGGGRYEQYF.

This clonotype was counted only a few times. V and J are TRBV7-2 and TRBJ1-2; 8 nucleotides agree with TRBD1. V lost 0 bases to trimming and J lost 8 bases; unmatched junction nucleotides: 17. The CDR3 spans 18 residues. The germline V gene has CDR1 SGHTA and CDR2 FQGNSA. CDR3 residues: CASSLAPGQGAGFPGYTF. The CDR3 DNA reads TGTGCCAGCAGCTTAGCGCCGGGGCAGGGGGCGGGTTTTCCAGGCTACACCTTC.

This clonotype was seen many times. The chain combines TRBV12-3 or TRBV12-4 with TRBJ2-3; D not resolved. Trimming cost V 6 bases and J 2 bases, with 15 bases left between them. This CDR3 spans 15 amino acids. Here the CDR3 DNA reads TGTGCCAGCAGCCTACTGGCTACCTCCACAGATACGCAGTATTTT. Amino acid sequence: CASSLLATSTDTQYF.

This clonotype has a count of ten or more. CDR3 nucleotides: TGTGCCAGCAGTGAAGAAGCGACAGGGAATGGCTACACCTTC. The encoded protein is CASSEEATGNGYTF. V usage is TRBV2 and J usage is TRBJ1-2, with TRBD1 identical over 7 bases. V lost 1 base to trimming and J lost 6 bases; unmatched junction nucleotides: 5. The length of the CDR3 is 14 residues. Per the germline V gene, CDR1 is SNHLY and CDR2 is FYNNEI. The full variable domain, with the rest looked up from reference TRBV2 and TRBJ1-2, is EPEVTQTPSHQVTQMGQEVILRCVPISNHLYFYWYRQILGQKVEFLVSFYNNEISEKSEIFDDQFSVERPDGSNFTLKIRSTKLEDSAMYFCASSEEATGNGYTFGSGTRLTVV.

The chain joins TRBV18 to TRBJ1-2, with D possibly being TRBD1 (5 bases). Germline V gene sequence: CDR1 KGHSH, CDR2 LQKENI. The ends were cut back, 1 base at V and 4 bases at J, with 22 bases in the middle. The CDR3 covers 18 residues. DNA for the CDR3: TGTGCCAGCTCACCACGGGATTCCAGGGACCGTTCTAGCTATGGCTACACCTTC. Amino acid sequence: CASSPRDSRDRSSYGYTF.

This clonotype was seen once. Since a far larger clone is one base different, this is likely a read error. V gene TRBV2 combines with J gene TRBJ2-5; D uncertain. The CDR3 is 13 amino acids. V was trimmed by 3 bases and J by 11 bases, leaving 16 bases between them. Germline V lookup: CDR1 SNHLY, CDR2 FYNNEI. The CDR3 DNA is TGTGCCAGCAGTGACGACACCTACAATGAGCAGTACTTC. Residues: CASSDDTYNEQYF.

This clonotype showed up just a few times. The chain combines TRBV4-1 with TRBJ2-6, with D perhaps matching TRBD2 (5 bases). V was cut by 6 bases and J by 4 bases, with 7 bases left in between. Germline V lookup: CDR1 MGHRA, CDR2 YSYEKL. The CDR3 spans 13 residues. This CDR3 reads CASRGDGANVLTF. CDR3 bases: TGCGCCAGCAGGGGAGACGGGGCCAACGTCCTGACTTTC.

This clonotype was found many times. The chain is built from TRBV19 and TRBJ1-5; D remains ambiguous. The CDR3 consists of 14 residues. Deletions cut 5 bases from V and 3 bases from J, with 11 bases between. Germline V gives CDR1 LNHDA, CDR2 SQIVND (reference sequence). CDR3 amino acids: CASSSDYFNQPQHF. CDR3 coding DNA: TGTGCCAGTAGTTCAGATTATTTCAATCAGCCCCAGCATTTT. Drawing the rest from reference TRBV19 and TRBJ1-5, the complete variable domain is DGGITQSPKYLFRKEGQNVTLSCEQNLNHDAMYWYRQDPGQGLRLIYYSQIVNDFQKGDIAEGYSVSREKKESFPLTVTSAQKNPTAFYLCASSSDYFNQPQHFGDGTRLSIL.